Listed below are T cell receptor beta chains from one sample, sequenced in a study of blood T cell repertoires in COVID-19. Data came from immunoSEQ multiplex PCR; TCRdb stores just in-frame clones and leaves some out. This table has roughly 110,000 clones, less than 85% appearing once. Sequencing input: peripheral blood. The receptors originated from a human donor in a cohort sampled during active COVID-19. Both conserved end residues are trimmed from each CDR3. Fields, in order: J gene, V gene, CDR3 protein.

j_call: TRBJ1-5
v_call: TRBV5-8
cdr3_aa: ASSLAGYNQPQH

j_call: TRBJ1-2
v_call: TRBV9
cdr3_aa: ASSSTPGGLSYGYT

j_call: TRBJ2-3
v_call: TRBV3-1/TRBV3-2
cdr3_aa: ASSQLSSADTQY

j_call: TRBJ1-1
v_call: TRBV6-5
cdr3_aa: ASKRPGNPNTEAF

j_call: TRBJ2-7
v_call: TRBV11-2
cdr3_aa: ASSLWTASYEQY

j_call: TRBJ1-5
v_call: TRBV7-2
cdr3_aa: ASAWTDRQPQH

j_call: TRBJ2-7
v_call: TRBV11-2
cdr3_aa: ASSPSPQVLDEQY

j_call: TRBJ2-3
v_call: TRBV24-1
cdr3_aa: ATKTSTDTQY

j_call: TRBJ1-1
v_call: TRBV10-3
cdr3_aa: AIRGVSRETEAF

j_call: TRBJ2-7
v_call: TRBV6-1
cdr3_aa: ASSELGLVYEQY

j_call: TRBJ1-1
v_call: TRBV9
cdr3_aa: ASSVSGDTEAF

j_call: TRBJ2-1
v_call: TRBV19
cdr3_aa: ASSIPPRGYNEQF

j_call: TRBJ2-7
v_call: TRBV24-1
cdr3_aa: ATSDDKRDYEQY

j_call: TRBJ1-4
v_call: TRBV7-6
cdr3_aa: ASSRDRGNEKLF

j_call: TRBJ1-2
v_call: TRBV29-1
cdr3_aa: SVEETRSSGYT

j_call: TRBJ1-1
v_call: TRBV5-1
cdr3_aa: ASSALQGVEAF

j_call: TRBJ1-3
v_call: TRBV19
cdr3_aa: ASSDGGPGNTIY

j_call: TRBJ2-7
v_call: TRBV7-9
cdr3_aa: ASSQPGGPYEQY

j_call: TRBJ2-1
v_call: TRBV19
cdr3_aa: ASSIRLAEPDNEQF

j_call: TRBJ2-1
v_call: TRBV28
cdr3_aa: ASSPPGQVSSYNEQF

j_call: TRBJ2-3
v_call: TRBV9
cdr3_aa: ASSVFSGGALDTQY

j_call: TRBJ1-1
v_call: TRBV5-6
cdr3_aa: ASSFVPGLNTEAF

j_call: TRBJ1-2
v_call: TRBV25-1
cdr3_aa: ASSGRPEAAGYT

j_call: TRBJ1-2
v_call: TRBV6-5
cdr3_aa: ASKKGGEGGYT

j_call: TRBJ2-3
v_call: TRBV6-6
cdr3_aa: ASSRGQASTDTQY

j_call: TRBJ1-1
v_call: TRBV28
cdr3_aa: ASSLRTEAF

j_call: TRBJ2-1
v_call: TRBV28
cdr3_aa: ASGLTSGGVYNEQF

j_call: TRBJ2-1
v_call: TRBV30
cdr3_aa: AWKDRPPYNEQF

j_call: TRBJ2-1
v_call: TRBV25-1
cdr3_aa: ASSDAGGSSYNEQF

j_call: TRBJ1-1
v_call: TRBV2
cdr3_aa: ASSDRGRETEAF

j_call: TRBJ2-3
v_call: TRBV5-1
cdr3_aa: ASSSAWGTGGTDTQY

j_call: TRBJ2-3
v_call: TRBV30
cdr3_aa: AWNQGTGGPDTQY

j_call: TRBJ1-5
v_call: TRBV2
cdr3_aa: ASSRTSSNQPQH

j_call: TRBJ2-7
v_call: TRBV6-6
cdr3_aa: ASSYPGTGSDEQY

j_call: TRBJ1-5
v_call: TRBV7-2
cdr3_aa: ASSSESGQPQH

j_call: TRBJ1-5
v_call: TRBV11-2
cdr3_aa: ASSLEETQPQH

j_call: TRBJ2-1
v_call: TRBV19
cdr3_aa: ASSTGDAGGFNEQF

j_call: TRBJ2-7
v_call: TRBV28
cdr3_aa: ASSRGQAPNEQY

j_call: TRBJ2-3
v_call: TRBV4-3
cdr3_aa: ASSQEAGSYTQY

j_call: TRBJ1-2
v_call: TRBV7-9
cdr3_aa: ASSIDREDGYT

j_call: TRBJ1-3
v_call: TRBV7-2
cdr3_aa: ASSLGQLGNTIY

j_call: TRBJ2-2
v_call: TRBV3-1/TRBV3-2
cdr3_aa: ASSQGSGGGELF